Below, one T cell receptor (beta chain) is given with its context. What it binds is unknown. The data originate from a study of cytomegalovirus exposure and HLA in healthy donors. Study background: Of roughly 400 genotyped donors, roughly 80% clustered with self-reported Caucasian donors. Findings of the study overall: TRBV6-2, TRBV6-3 and other indistinguishable V segments were excluded. HLA allele associations emerged for around 15,000 TCR beta sequences in a later analysis, at 0.05 false discovery rate.

Vbeta (60) and Jbeta (13) primers were used in the PCR. TCRdb keeps only in-frame clones here, not all; method: immunoSEQ multiplex PCR. Here the sample spans about 200,000 clones, roughly 80% being singletons. It was healthy bone marrow donors who served as donors. The germline gives CDR1 KGHSH, CDR2 LQKENI. CDR3 length: 15 residues. Trimming left V 6 bases short and J 0 bases short, with 12 bases between. Input material: PBMCs. The V call is TRBV18, the J call TRBJ1-3; the D is unclear. The source is a man aged 25 to 40 in good health and CMV-seronegative. CDR3 residues: CASSEGKGSGNTIYF. The CDR3 nucleotides read TGTGCCAGCTCGGAGGGAAAGGGCTCTGGAAACACCATATATTTT.